This TCR beta chain stems from a study of T-cell memory formation after mild COVID-19. The CDR3 consists of 15 residues. Germline V CDR1 and CDR2: MNHEY, SVGAGI. Trimming took 4 bases from V and 1 from J, leaving 11 bases between them. This clonotype was recorded a few times. TCRdb reprocessed the 5' RACE reads via MiXCR and lists one record per CDR3 protein. The table includes 200,000 to 250,000 distinct CDR3 sequences, 9.4% detected once. Material for sequencing was PBMCs or a T cell subset sorted from them (not recorded which). The chain joins TRBV6-5 to TRBJ2-1; perhaps D is TRBD1 or TRBD2 (6 bases each). The clonotype comes from a man younger than 35 who had mild COVID-19 (a few samples of this study predate the infection). Cell type and time point are not known. CDR3 amino acids: CASSWGRGSYNEQFF. In DNA form, the CDR3 reads TGTGCCAGCAGTTGGGGGCGGGGATCCTACAATGAGCAGTTCTTC.